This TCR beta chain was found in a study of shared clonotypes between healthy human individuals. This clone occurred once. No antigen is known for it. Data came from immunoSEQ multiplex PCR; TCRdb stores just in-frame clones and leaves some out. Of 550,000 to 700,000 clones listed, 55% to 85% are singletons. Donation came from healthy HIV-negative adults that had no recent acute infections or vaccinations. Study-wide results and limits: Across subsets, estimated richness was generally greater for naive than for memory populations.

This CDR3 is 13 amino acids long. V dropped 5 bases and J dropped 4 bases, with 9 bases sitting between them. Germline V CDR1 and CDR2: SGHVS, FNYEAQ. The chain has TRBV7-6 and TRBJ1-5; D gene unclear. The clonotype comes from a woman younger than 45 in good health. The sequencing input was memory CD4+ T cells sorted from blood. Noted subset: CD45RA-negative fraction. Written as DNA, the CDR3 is TGTGCCAGCAGCCTACGGATGAATCAGCCCCAGCATTTT. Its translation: CASSLRMNQPQHF.